The next 18 T cell receptor beta chains were all read from a single sample in a study of T cell responses to AZD1222 COVID-19 vaccine. TCRdb's copy holds only in-frame clones and misses some; the assay was immunoSEQ multiplex PCR. The sample records 90,000 to 130,000 clones, more than 90% being singletons. The sequencing used peripheral blood, collected 28 days after the second AZD1222 dose. These receptors originate from an adult who received the AZD1222 COVID-19 vaccine.

The chain joins TRBV28 to TRBJ1-6; D might be TRBD1 (6 bases). Germline assignment: CDR1 MDHEN and CDR2 SYDVKM. V was trimmed by 3 bases and J by 7 bases, leaving 16 bases between them. There are 16 residues in the CDR3. In DNA, the CDR3 is TGTGCCAGCAGTTTTCTGGGGGGGGCGGGAAATTCACCCCTCCACTTT. Translated: CASSFLGGAGNSPLHF.

This chain uses TRBV12-3 or TRBV12-4 with TRBJ1-4; D uncertain. There are 13 residues in the CDR3. V shed 2 bases and J shed 12 bases, with 13 bases lying between them. The chain's CDR3 is CASSLFEADELFF. The CDR3 DNA follows: TGTGCCAGCAGTTTATTTGAGGCAGACGAACTGTTTTTT.

V and J are TRBV5-1 and TRBJ1-4, with unresolved D. The CDR3 runs 13 residues. The germline V gene encodes CDR1 SGHRS and CDR2 YFSETQ. The germline V and J ends were trimmed by 5 bases and 8 bases, with 13 bases remaining between them. This chain's CDR3 is CASRRGLDEKLFF. Written as DNA, the CDR3 is TGCGCCAGCAGAAGAGGGCTAGACGAAAAACTGTTTTTT.

J is TRBJ2-2 and V is TRBV3-1 (or the pseudogene TRBV3-2); tentatively, D is TRBD1 or TRBD2 (5 bases each). V shed 3 bases and J shed 2 bases, with 7 bases lying between them. CDR1 and CDR2 from the germline V gene are LGHDT and YNNKEL (reference sequence). The CDR3 has 14 residues. In DNA, the CDR3 is TGTGCCAGCAGCCAGGGGGTTAACACCGGGGAGCTGTTTTTT. Protein: CASSQGVNTGELFF.

This clone was observed a single time. The chain carries TRBV7-9 and TRBJ2-3; 8 nucleotides align to TRBD1. Unmatched junction bases numbered 3, after V lost 3 bases and J lost 1 base. CDR1 is SEHNR and CDR2 is FQNEAQ in the germline V gene (reference sequence). This CDR3 comprises 15 residues. This chain's CDR3 is CASSFPTGGTDTQYF. DNA for the CDR3: TGTGCCAGCAGCTTTCCGACAGGGGGCACAGATACGCAGTATTTT. Combining the CDR3 with reference TRBV7-9 and TRBJ2-3 gives the whole variable domain DTGVSQNPRHKITKRGQNVTFRCDPISEHNRLYWYRQTLGQGPEFLTYFQNEAQLEKSRLLSDRFSAERPKGSFSTLEIQRTEQGDSAMYLCASSFPTGGTDTQYFGPGTRLTVL.

The V call is TRBV7-2, the J call TRBJ2-1; no firm D call. The CDR3 length is 12 residues. Germline CDR1 is SGHTA and CDR2 is FQGNSA. Trimming cost V 0 bases and J 7 bases, with 4 bases left between them. The CDR3 region has the DNA TGTGCCAGCAGCTTAGCGATTAATGAGCAGTTCTTC. This codes for CASSLAINEQFF.

This chain connects TRBV6-5 to TRBJ2-7, with 8 bases aligning to TRBD1. V dropped 8 bases and J dropped 0; count of bases not matched to a gene: 6. Germline V gene data show CDR1 as MNHEY and CDR2 as SVGAGI. This CDR3 contains 14 residues. Here the CDR3 reads CASWGQVISYEQYF. The CDR3 bases are TGTGCCAGCTGGGGACAGGTAATCTCCTACGAGCAGTACTTC.

The V and J genes are TRBV19 and TRBJ2-7, with 9 bases identical to TRBD1. The CDR3 sequence is 15 residues long. V was clipped by 4 bases and J by 5 bases; unmatched bases: 9. Germline V CDR1 and CDR2: LNHDA, SQIVND (reference sequence). CDR3 nucleotides: TGTGCCAGTAGTACTTGGGGACAGGGCCAGGACGAGCAGTACTTC. This codes for CASSTWGQGQDEQYF. Looking up the rest from reference TRBV19 and TRBJ2-7 gives the full variable domain: DGGITQSPKYLFRKEGQNVTLSCEQNLNHDAMYWYRQDPGQGLRLIYYSQIVNDFQKGDIAEGYSVSREKKESFPLTVTSAQKNPTAFYLCASSTWGQGQDEQYFGPGTRLTVT.

The V gene is TRBV18, the J gene TRBJ2-4; TRBD1 might be the D (6 bases). CDR1 and CDR2 (germline): KGHSH, LQKENI. V lost 6 bases, J lost 6 bases, and 12 bases lay in between. The CDR3 has 13 residues. CDR3 nucleotide sequence: TGTGCCAGCTCCTCCGGGACACTAAACATTCAGTACTTC. Amino acid sequence: CASSSGTLNIQYF.

The chain couples TRBV11-3 to TRBJ2-7; TRBD1 aligns across 8 bases. V shed 1 base and J 2 bases; nucleotides not matched to a gene: 4. In germline, CDR1 is SGHNT, CDR2 YENEEA. CDR3 length equals 15 residues. CDR3 DNA: TGTGCCAGCAGCTTAGCCGGGACAGGAGCCTACGAGCAGTACTTC. Amino acid sequence: CASSLAGTGAYEQYF.

The genes are TRBV5-6 and TRBJ2-1, with TRBD1 as a possible D gene (6 bases). This CDR3 has 16 residues. Trimming stripped 4 bases from V and 0 bases from J, with 14 bases between. Germline V gene sequence: CDR1 SGHDT, CDR2 YYEEEE. CDR3 bases: TGTGCCAGCAGCCAAGGGGGACCTCGCTCCTACAATGAGCAGTTCTTC. Translating it yields CASSQGGPRSYNEQFF.

This chain uses TRBV12-3 or TRBV12-4 with TRBJ2-7, with D perhaps being TRBD1 or TRBD2 (6 bases each). This CDR3 comprises 13 residues. V was cut by 8 bases and J by 3 bases, with 14 bases left in between. The CDR3 is CASGGPGGYEQYF. The CDR3 region has the DNA TGTGCCAGCGGGGGGCCCGGAGGCTACGAGCAGTACTTC.

The V call is TRBV19, the J call TRBJ2-5, with 7 bases aligning to TRBD1. Looked up from germline, CDR1 is LNHDA and CDR2 is SQIVND (reference sequence). CDR3 length: 13 amino acids. The J segment lost 5 bases and the V segment lost 5 bases, leaving 5 bases of the junction unmatched. The CDR3: CASSVDREETQYF. CDR3 sequence (DNA): TGTGCCAGTAGTGTCGACAGGGAGGAGACCCAGTACTTC.

The V gene is TRBV4-1, the J gene TRBJ2-7; D is unresolved. CDR1 is MGHRA, CDR2 YSYEKL, per germline. V lost 1 base and J 2 bases, leaving 12 bases between the germline ends. The CDR3 runs 15 residues. In DNA form, the CDR3 reads TGCGCCAGCAGCCAAGCCCTAGTACAAACCTACGAGCAGTACTTC. Translation: CASSQALVQTYEQYF.

The rearrangement uses TRBV28 and TRBJ1-4; possibly TRBD1 for D (6 bases). The V gene lost 5 bases and the J gene lost 10 bases, with 17 bases spanning the gap. Germline CDR1 and CDR2: MDHEN and SYDVKM. This CDR3 has 14 residues. CDR3 DNA sequence: TGTGCCAGCAGTGCATACAGGGTCGGGGTAAAACTGTTTTTT. It codes for CASSAYRVGVKLFF. Drawing the rest from reference TRBV28 and TRBJ1-4, the complete variable domain is DVKVTQSSRYLVKRTGEKVFLECVQDMDHENMFWYRQDPGLGLRLIYFSYDVKMKEKGDIPEGYSVSREKKERFSLILESASTNQTSMYLCASSAYRVGVKLFFGSGTQLSVL.

The J gene is TRBJ2-5, the V gene TRBV10-3, with 8 bases aligning to TRBD2. The germline CDR1 and CDR2 sequences are ENHRY and SYGVKD. The CDR3 sequence is 15 residues long. V was pared by 0 bases and J by 5 bases, with 5 bases of the junction left unmatched. Here the CDR3 DNA reads TGTGCCATCAGTGAGTCTGGCCGCGGGAGGGAGACCCAGTACTTC. This codes for CAISESGRGRETQYF.

V usage is TRBV7-2 and J usage is TRBJ1-5; D remains ambiguous. Trimming removed 5 bases from V and 0 bases from J, with 8 bases in between. CDR3 size: 14 residues. The germline CDR1 and CDR2 sequences are SGHTA and FQGNSA. As DNA, the CDR3 is TGTGCCAGCAGCAAGGACGGTAGCAATCAGCCCCAGCATTTT. It yields the protein CASSKDGSNQPQHF.

This chain connects TRBV6-5 to TRBJ2-2, with a possible D match to TRBD1 (5 bases). With 2 bases removed from V and 2 bases from J, the gap between germline ends came to 12 bases. Germline CDR1 and CDR2: MNHEY and SVGAGI. This CDR3 has 16 residues. CDR3 residues: CASSYKARVNTGELFF. CDR3 sequence (DNA): TGTGCCAGCAGTTACAAGGCCAGGGTAAACACCGGGGAGCTGTTTTTT.